These 14 T cell receptor beta chains originate from one sample sequenced in a study of blood T cell repertoires in COVID-19. Assay used: immunoSEQ multiplex PCR; TCRdb lists only in-frame clones, some missing. The sample lists around 220,000 clones; approximately 90% were seen once. Sequencing was carried out using peripheral blood. The receptors were gathered from a man aged 50-59 years with acute or convalescent COVID-19.

The J gene is TRBJ2-7, the V gene TRBV2; TRBD1 agrees at 10 bases. Germline trimming cut 4 bases from V and 4 bases from J; bases unmatched to any gene: 7. Germline V CDR1 and CDR2: SNHLY, FYNNEI. The CDR3 consists of 15 residues. DNA of the CDR3: TGTGCCAGCAGTGGAGGGGGACAGGGGAGGTACGAGCAGTACTTC. Translating gives CASSGGGQGRYEQYF.

The V gene is TRBV18, the J gene TRBJ1-5; 10 bases agree with TRBD1. This CDR3 region has 15 residues. V shed 6 bases, J shed 5 bases, and the junction held 7 bases outside the gene matches. Germline V gene sequence: CDR1 KGHSH, CDR2 LQKENI. The CDR3 bases are TGTGCCAGCTCGCAGACAGGGGGCAATTATCAGCCCCAGCATTTT. The encoded protein is CASSQTGGNYQPQHF.

DNA for the CDR3: TGTGCCAGCAACCGGGACAGGGGAAATACGCAGTATTTT. This encodes CASNRDRGNTQYF. The V gene is TRBV5-4, the J gene TRBJ2-3, with 10 nucleotides matching TRBD1. Per the germline V gene, CDR1 is SGHNT and CDR2 is YYREEE (reference sequence). The junction had 5 bases not matched to a gene; V was cut back by 6 bases and J by 7 bases. The CDR3 contains 13 residues.

V and J are TRBV5-1 and TRBJ2-3, with 13 bases identical to TRBD2. J gave up 4 bases and V 4 bases, and 3 bases lay outside the gene matches. The CDR3 is 15 residues long. Germline V gene sequence: CDR1 SGHRS, CDR2 YFSETQ. The CDR3 is CASSQGLAGPDTQYF. CDR3 coding DNA: TGCGCCAGCAGCCAGGGACTAGCGGGACCAGATACGCAGTATTTT.

The chain links TRBV7-6 to TRBJ2-1; 7 nucleotides match TRBD1. With V trimmed by 6 bases and J by 6 bases, 14 bases remained unmatched. Germline lookup yields CDR1 SGHVS and CDR2 FNYEAQ. The CDR3 runs to 16 residues. CDR3 loop: CASSSSGTAFSNEQFF. For the CDR3, the DNA is TGTGCCAGCAGTTCCTCCGGGACAGCTTTCTCCAATGAGCAGTTCTTC.

The rearrangement links TRBV4-1 to TRBJ2-6; 8 nucleotides agree with TRBD1. The J segment lost 2 bases and the V segment lost 8 bases, leaving 8 bases of the junction unmatched. The CDR3 is 16 residues long. The germline gives CDR1 MGHRA, CDR2 YSYEKL. CDR3 nucleotide sequence: TGCGCCAGCGGATGGTCGACAGGGGCTGGGGCCAACGTCCTGACTTTC. Its protein product is CASGWSTGAGANVLTF.

The gene calls are TRBV4-1 and TRBJ1-4; TRBD1 matches at 10 bases. CDR3 length: 15 residues. Germline V gene sequence: CDR1 MGHRA, CDR2 YSYEKL. The V gene end was trimmed by 4 bases and the J gene end by 11 bases; junction bases not matched to a gene: 10. The CDR3 is CASSLGGRQGAKLFF. DNA for the CDR3: TGCGCCAGCAGCCTTGGAGGACGACAGGGGGCGAAACTGTTTTTT.

Points on this clone: A read error may account for a junction end that differs from germline. CDR3 nucleotide sequence: TGTGCCCGCAGCGCCGGGGGGAGGGGGAATTCACCCCTCCACTTT. Translated: CARSAGGRGNSPLHF. The chain is built from TRBV3-1 (or the pseudogene TRBV3-2) and TRBJ1-6; possibly TRBD1 for D (6 bases). Germline loops: CDR1 LGHDT, CDR2 YNNKEL (reference sequence). The CDR3 is 15 residues long.

The CDR3: CASSAGGGLPQETQYF. CDR3 nucleotides: TGTGCCAGCAGCGCGGGGGGAGGTCTACCCCAAGAGACCCAGTACTTC. The chain employs TRBV9 and TRBJ2-5, with 7 nucleotides matching TRBD2. The V gene end was trimmed by 3 bases and the J gene end by 1 base; junction bases not matched to a gene: 9. The CDR3 is 16 residues long. Germline-derived CDR1 and CDR2 are SGDLS and YYNGEE.

This clone was detected a few times. This chain links TRBV6-5 with TRBJ1-5; D gene uncertain. The germline CDR1 and CDR2 sequences are MNHEY and SVGAGI. This CDR3 comprises 13 residues. The V and J ends lost 7 bases and 0 bases respectively, with 7 bases between them. The CDR3 sequence: CASNPDSNQPQHF. DNA of the CDR3: TGTGCCAGCAATCCAGATAGCAATCAGCCCCAGCATTTT.

The chain links TRBV5-1 to TRBJ2-7; 13 nucleotides match TRBD2. Germline loops: CDR1 SGHRS, CDR2 YFSETQ. The CDR3 is made up of 15 amino acids. Trimming cost V 4 bases and J 2 bases; bases outside gene matches: 3. CDR3 in amino acids: CASSQGTSGTYEQYF. The CDR3, as DNA: TGCGCCAGCAGCCAGGGGACTAGCGGGACCTACGAGCAGTACTTC.

The V call is TRBV5-5, the J call TRBJ2-7; TRBD1 might be the D (6 bases). Germline values: CDR1 SGHKS, CDR2 YYEKEE (reference sequence). This CDR3 is 13 amino acids long. V was trimmed by 3 bases and J by 1 base, leaving 8 bases between them. In nucleotides, the CDR3 is TGTGCCAGCAGCTCAGGACAGTCCTACGAGCAGTACTTC. It specifies CASSSGQSYEQYF.

The chain is built from TRBV12-3 or TRBV12-4 and TRBJ1-1, with a tentative D call TRBD1 (5 bases). The germline V and J ends were trimmed by 5 bases and 3 bases, with 10 bases remaining between them. The CDR3 has 13 amino acids. The CDR3, as DNA: TGTGCCAGCAGTCGACAGATTGACACTGAAGCTTTCTTT. Its protein is CASSRQIDTEAFF.

The chain recombines TRBV19 with TRBJ1-1; D ambiguous. CDR1 and CDR2 from the germline V gene are LNHDA and SQIVND (reference sequence). Trimming pared 4 bases from V and 2 bases from J, leaving 14 bases between. The CDR3 covers 15 residues. As DNA, the CDR3 is TGTGCCAGTAGTAGTCGGTCAACCGCCAACACTGAAGCTTTCTTT. It specifies CASSSRSTANTEAFF. The whole variable domain, remainder taken from reference TRBV19 and TRBJ1-1, is DGGITQSPKYLFRKEGQNVTLSCEQNLNHDAMYWYRQDPGQGLRLIYYSQIVNDFQKGDIAEGYSVSREKKESFPLTVTSAQKNPTAFYLCASSSRSTANTEAFFGQGTRLTVV.